A selection of T cell receptor beta chains follows, all from one sample in a study of tumor-infiltrating lymphocytes in localized non-small cell lung cancer. Sequencing used immunoSEQ multiplex PCR; TCRdb keeps in-frame clones, though not all of them. The sample lists 9,500 to 15,000 clones, around 79% occurring once. The sequenced sample consisted of lung tumor tissue. Receptors originate from a human donor with non-small cell lung cancer. Both conserved end residues are part of each CDR3. The D gene is left open where the match is weak. Clone size is given for some rows only: seen once, a few or many times, or a class if the clone is expanded.

d_gene	v_gene	j_gene	abundance	CDR3aa	CDR3nt
TRBD1	TRBV6-1	TRBJ2-2	NA	CASRADRVGELFF	TGTGCCAGCAGGGCCGACAGGGTCGGGGAGCTGTTTTTT
TRBD1	TRBV5-6	TRBJ1-2	NA	CASSPSGTGEIYGYTF	TGTGCCAGCAGCCCCTCCGGGACAGGGGAAATCTATGGCTACACCTTC
NA	TRBV5-1	TRBJ2-2	once	CASSLGHRNTGELFF	TGCGCCAGCAGCTTGGGTCACCGGAACACCGGGGAGCTGTTTTTT
NA	TRBV7-2	TRBJ2-4	NA	CASSPQPLAKNIQYF	TGTGCCAGCAGCCCTCAGCCACTAGCCAAAAACATTCAGTACTTC
TRBD1	TRBV2	TRBJ1-1	NA	CASSDLGTGGFTEAFF	TGTGCCAGCAGTGATCTCGGGACAGGGGGCTTCACTGAAGCTTTCTTT
NA	TRBV27	TRBJ1-2	few	CASSRNRDDYGYTF	TGTGCCAGCAGTCGGAACAGGGACGACTATGGCTACACCTTC
NA	TRBV7-8	TRBJ2-5	NA	CASTLGRQGTQYF	TGTGCCAGCACCCTTGGGCGCCAGGGAACCCAGTACTTC
TRBD2	TRBV27	TRBJ2-7	NA	CASSFSTSGASYEQYF	TGTGCCAGCAGTTTTTCGACTAGCGGAGCTTCCTACGAGCAGTACTTC
NA	TRBV10-3	TRBJ1-2	NA	CAISPPLLRGGNYGYTF	TGTGCCATCAGTCCACCCCTTCTACGAGGCGGTAACTATGGCTACACCTTC
NA	TRBV5-1	TRBJ2-1	NA	CASSLNSNNEQFF	TGCGCCAGCAGCTTGAATAGCAACAATGAGCAGTTCTTC
NA	TRBV27	TRBJ2-1	NA	CASRIWGPGRHNEQFF	TGTGCCAGCAGGATTTGGGGGCCGGGACGCCACAATGAGCAGTTCTTC
NA	TRBV12-5	TRBJ2-1	NA	CASGTGQGPHNEQFF	TGTGCTAGTGGTACCGGACAAGGCCCACACAATGAGCAGTTCTTC
NA	TRBV7-8	TRBJ1-6	NA	CASSLIGGEDSPLHF	TGTGCCAGCAGCTTAATAGGGGGGGAAGATTCACCCCTCCACTTT
NA	TRBV5-4	TRBJ2-5	NA	CASSLALDSWGVETQYF	TGTGCCAGCAGCTTGGCATTGGATAGTTGGGGGGTGGAGACCCAGTACTTC
NA	TRBV7-2	TRBJ1-6	once	CASSLTPNLEESPLHF	TGTGCCAGCAGCTTAACCCCGAACTTAGAGGAGTCACCCCTCCACTTT
TRBD1	TRBV28	TRBJ2-7	NA	CASSLFHVGVLGQGSYEQYF	TGTGCCAGCAGTTTATTCCACGTTGGCGTATTGGGACAGGGGAGTTACGAGCAGTACTTC
TRBD1	TRBV28	TRBJ1-1	once	CASSLDRVDTEAFF	TGTGCCAGCAGTTTAGACAGGGTGGACACTGAAGCTTTCTTT
NA	TRBV12-2	TRBJ2-3	NA	CASRPPPGQGTDTQYF	TGTGCAAGTCGTCCACCCCCGGGACAGGGCACAGATACGCAGTATTTT
NA	TRBV9	TRBJ1-1	NA	CASSAVPGANTEAFF	TGTGCCAGCAGCGCCGTCCCGGGGGCGAACACTGAAGCTTTCTTT
NA	TRBV15	TRBJ1-1	NA	CATSRGEAGKAEAFF	TGTGCCACCAGCAGAGGCGAGGCGGGAAAGGCTGAAGCTTTCTTT
NA	TRBV10-1	TRBJ1-2	NA	CASSEGRGWWAGYTF	TGCGCCAGCAGTGAGGGCAGGGGATGGTGGGCTGGCTACACCTTC
NA	TRBV10-3	TRBJ1-4	NA	CAISEEGGAEKLFF	TGTGCCATCAGTGAGGAGGGGGGTGCTGAAAAACTGTTTTTT
NA	TRBV19	TRBJ2-3	NA	CASSIGLGLITDTQYF	TGTGCCAGTAGTATCGGGCTGGGCCTGATCACAGATACGCAGTATTTT
NA	TRBV5-1	TRBJ2-3	NA	CASSSNSPYRDPQYF	TGCGCCAGCAGCTCGAATAGCCCTTACCGGGATCCGCAGTATTTT
NA	TRBV7-2	TRBJ1-2	once	CASSPPTDTGGYGYTF	TGTGCCAGCAGCCCACCAACCGACACAGGTGGCTATGGCTACACCTTC
TRBD1	TRBV5-4	TRBJ1-2	once	CASSLALKGTGGDGYTF	TGTGCCAGCAGCTTGGCCTTAAAAGGGACAGGGGGAGATGGCTACACCTTC
NA	TRBV14	TRBJ1-6	large	CASSQVFNSPLHF	TGTGCCAGCAGCCAAGTCTTTAATTCACCCCTCCACTTT
TRBD1	TRBV18	TRBJ2-2	NA	CASSPRRPGQGADGELFF	TGTGCCAGCTCACCACGGCGGCCGGGACAGGGGGCAGATGGGGAGCTGTTTTTT
NA	TRBV4-2	TRBJ1-4	NA	CASSQTDRATNEKLFF	TGTGCCAGCAGCCAGACCGACAGAGCAACTAATGAAAAACTGTTTTTT
TRBD2	TRBV10-3	TRBJ2-7	NA	CAISAPEGLTEQYF	TGTGCCATCAGTGCACCCGAGGGACTAACGGAGCAGTACTTC
NA	TRBV9	TRBJ1-5	few	CASSHSGVWGQPQHF	TGTGCCAGCAGCCACAGCGGGGTCTGGGGTCAGCCCCAGCATTTT
NA	TRBV25-1	TRBJ1-2	once	CASRRERYGYTF	TGTGCCAGCAGAAGAGAGAGGTATGGCTACACCTTC
TRBD2	TRBV2	TRBJ2-1	NA	CASAGDYNEQFF	TGTGCCAGCGCGGGAGACTACAATGAGCAGTTCTTC
TRBD2	TRBV28	TRBJ2-2	NA	CASSGSGTSFTGELFF	TGTGCCAGCAGTGGTTCCGGGACTAGCTTCACCGGGGAGCTGTTTTTT
NA	TRBV6-6	TRBJ1-3	NA	CASSYSASSGNTIYF	TGTGCCAGCAGTTACTCGGCCAGCTCTGGAAACACCATATATTTT
TRBD2	TRBV9	TRBJ2-2	NA	CASSGLAGGEDGELFF	TGTGCCAGCAGCGGACTAGCGGGGGGCGAGGACGGGGAGCTGTTTTTT
NA	TRBV5-4	TRBJ2-6	NA	CASQRDASSGANVLTF	TGTGCCAGCCAACGGGACGCAAGCTCTGGGGCCAACGTCCTGACTTTC
NA	TRBV13	TRBJ1-1	NA	CASSLGGQWAGATEAFF	TGTGCCAGCAGCTTAGGCGGACAGTGGGCCGGGGCAACTGAAGCTTTCTTT
TRBD1	TRBV5-4	TRBJ2-2	NA	CASSLGGQSTGELFF	TGTGCCAGCAGCTTGGGGGGACAGTCCACCGGGGAGCTGTTTTTT
TRBD2	TRBV5-6	TRBJ2-2	NA	CASTLGGSGELFF	TGTGCCAGCACCCTCGGGGGGAGCGGGGAGCTGTTTTTT